A single TCR beta chain is shown here with its context. As yet, its antigen is unknown. The sample belongs to a study of blood T cells in healthy people across ages. Study summary: Template switching retrieved approximately one barcoded beta molecule for each two T cells. Study results and caveats: PBMCs went unsorted, and a conclusive naive versus antigen-experienced comparison was therefore prevented. TCR beta diversity per million T cells fell roughly linearly with age.

This CDR3 has 16 amino acids. CDR1 DFQATT and CDR2 SNEGSKA come from the germline V gene (reference sequence). V was shortened by 3 bases and J by 7 bases, with 22 bases between the two germline ends. Primers used in a second PCR of about 7 to 11 cycles were a sample-barcoded 5' primer and a J-beta primer mix. Tags on each cDNA molecule came from a template-switch adaptor with 12 random nucleotides. TCRdb re-analysed the 5' RACE reads in MiXCR, keeping a single row per CDR3 protein. The sample records about 830,000 distinct CDR3 sequences, roughly 60% being singletons. Sequencing was performed on blood. The chain links TRBV20-1 to TRBJ1-5; maybe TRBD1 (5 bases). This clonotype was sampled from a man aged 25 to 45 in good health. The CDR3 region is CSARPPTGRDRQPQHF. DNA for the CDR3: TGCAGTGCTAGGCCCCCCACTGGGAGGGACCGGCAGCCCCAGCATTTT.